This T cell receptor beta chain was identified in a study of blood T cell repertoires in COVID-19. Background on the study: Some COVID-19 samples were acute and others convalescent; all came from the United States, Italy and Spain. PBMCs, B-cell-depleted T cells, or T cells were the source of the cDNA or gDNA that made up the material.

Losses at the gene ends were 5 bases for V and 6 bases for J; bases not matched to a gene: 6. The CDR3 has 13 amino acids. The V gene's germline CDR1 is SGHTA and CDR2 FQGNSA. In the original analysis: Reference gene primer amplification in the assay estimated nucleated cell counts. The protocol was immunoSEQ multiplex PCR, while the TCRdb copy is restricted to in-frame clones and leaves out a portion. V and J calls and clone size are those listed in that table; D and trimming were worked out from the DNA. The sample carries some 90,000 clones, over 65% recorded once. This sequence originates from a human donor in a cohort sampled during active COVID-19. The chain couples TRBV7-2 to TRBJ2-7, with 8 bases matching TRBD2. Sequenced input: peripheral blood. DNA for the CDR3: TGTGCCAGCAGCCCAAATCGGGGGGGCGAGCAGTACTTC. This gives the protein CASSPNRGGEQYF.